This T cell receptor beta chain was observed in a study of human T cells and chemical hapten exposure. The ends lost 0 bases at V and 2 bases at J; junction bases unmatched: 4. In germline, CDR1 is MGHRA, CDR2 YSYEKL. The CDR3 is 16 amino acids. The library tagged each cDNA molecule with unique molecular identifiers. TCRdb re-analysed the 5' RACE reads in MiXCR, keeping a single row per CDR3 protein. This table holds over 95,000 distinct CDR3 sequences, approximately 19% found once. Unfractionated whole blood yielded total RNA. The rearrangement joins TRBV4-1 to TRBJ2-5, with 9 nucleotides matching TRBD2. The sequence was obtained from a human donor in good health. In nucleotides, the CDR3 is TGCGCCAGCAGCCAAGAAAGGCGGGAGGGACAAGAGACCCAGTACTTC. This gives the protein CASSQERREGQETQYF.